This T cell receptor beta chain was retrieved from a study of blood T cell repertoires in COVID-19. Looking at the study overall: Acute and convalescent COVID-19 specimens originated in the United States, Italy and Spain.

Assay: immunoSEQ multiplex PCR; the TCRdb copy retains only in-frame clones and omits some. The data contain about 250,000 clones, roughly 86% of them singletons. Followed longitudinally, the Seattle patients had been enrolled during active infection. This CDR3 has 17 residues. Per the germline V gene, CDR1 is SGHTS and CDR2 is YDEGEE. Trimming pared 6 bases from V and 3 bases from J, leaving 24 bases between. The chain recombines TRBV5-8 with TRBJ1-2, with D perhaps TRBD1 (5 bases). Sequences were obtained from peripheral blood. This TCR derives from a woman aged 80 or over with COVID-19, enrolled during active disease. The CDR3 sequence: CASTYPGRALSDYGYTF. The CDR3 DNA is TGTGCCAGCACCTATCCAGGCAGGGCCCTCAGTGACTATGGCTACACCTTC.